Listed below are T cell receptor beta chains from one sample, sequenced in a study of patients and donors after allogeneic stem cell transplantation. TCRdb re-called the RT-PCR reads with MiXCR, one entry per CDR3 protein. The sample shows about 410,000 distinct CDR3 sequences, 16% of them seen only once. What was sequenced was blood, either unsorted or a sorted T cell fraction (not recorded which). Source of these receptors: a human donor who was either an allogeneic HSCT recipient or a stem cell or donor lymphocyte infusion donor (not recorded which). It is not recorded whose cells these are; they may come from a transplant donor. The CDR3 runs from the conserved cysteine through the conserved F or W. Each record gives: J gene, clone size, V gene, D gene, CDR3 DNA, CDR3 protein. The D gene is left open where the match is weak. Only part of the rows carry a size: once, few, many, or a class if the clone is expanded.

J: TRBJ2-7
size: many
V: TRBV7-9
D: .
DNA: TGTGCCAGCAGGCGGGAATTATACGAGCAGTACTTC
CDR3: CASRRELYEQYF

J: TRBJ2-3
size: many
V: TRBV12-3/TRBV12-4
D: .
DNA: TGTGCCAGCAGTTTAATGTCATCAGGGACAGATACGCAGTATTTT
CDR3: CASSLMSSGTDTQYF

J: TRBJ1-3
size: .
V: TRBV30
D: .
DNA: TGTGCCTGGAGTAGAGACTCTGAGGGAAACACCATATATTTT
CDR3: CAWSRDSEGNTIYF

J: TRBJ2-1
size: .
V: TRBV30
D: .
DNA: TGTGCCGAAGGACGGAGCTCCTACAATGAGCAGTTCTTC
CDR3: CAEGRSSYNEQFF

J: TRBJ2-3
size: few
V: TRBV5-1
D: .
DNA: TGCGCCAGCAGCATCTACGGGAACACAGATACGCAGTATTTT
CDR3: CASSIYGNTDTQYF

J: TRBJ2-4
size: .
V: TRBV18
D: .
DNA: TGTGCCAGCTCCCCCGGGACAATGTCCCACATTCAGTACTTC
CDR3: CASSPGTMSHIQYF

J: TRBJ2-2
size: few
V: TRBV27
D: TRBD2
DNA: TGTGCCAGCAGTTTATCGACTAGCAGGACCGGGGAGCTGTTTTTT
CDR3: CASSLSTSRTGELFF

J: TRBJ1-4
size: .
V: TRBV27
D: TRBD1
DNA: TGTGCCAGCGGACCAGGGGGATTGGCTGAAAAACTGTTTTTT
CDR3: CASGPGGLAEKLFF

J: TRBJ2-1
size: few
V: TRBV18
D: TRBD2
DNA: TGTGCCAGCTCACTCATCGGGACTAGCGGGGGCCTCTACAATGAGCAGTTCTTC
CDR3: CASSLIGTSGGLYNEQFF

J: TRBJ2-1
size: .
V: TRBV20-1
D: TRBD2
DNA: TGCAGTGCTAGAGGTCGGGGGGATGAGCAGTTCTTC
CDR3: CSARGRGDEQFF

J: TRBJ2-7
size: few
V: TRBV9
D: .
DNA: TGTGCCAGCAGCCCCGGTGGGAACACCTACGAGCAGTACTTC
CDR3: CASSPGGNTYEQYF

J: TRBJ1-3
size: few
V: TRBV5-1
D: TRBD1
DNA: TGCGCCAGCAGCTTCGACAGGGGGCGAGCTGGAAACACCATATATTTT
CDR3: CASSFDRGRAGNTIYF

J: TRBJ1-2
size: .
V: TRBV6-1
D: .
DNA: TGTGCCAGCAGGCCTGGCGTGGGGTCCGCCCGCTATGGCTACACCTTC
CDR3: CASRPGVGSARYGYTF

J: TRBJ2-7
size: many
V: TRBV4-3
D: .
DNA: TGCGCCAGCAGCCAAGGGATTTCCTACGAGCAGTACTTC
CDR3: CASSQGISYEQYF

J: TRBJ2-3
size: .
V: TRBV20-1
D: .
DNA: TGCAGTGCTCCACCGGGACTCAACACAGATACGCAGTATTTT
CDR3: CSAPPGLNTDTQYF

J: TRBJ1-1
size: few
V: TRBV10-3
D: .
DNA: TGTGCCATCAGTGAGTCGCTCCGGATCAGTGAAGCTTTCTTT
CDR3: CAISESLRISEAFF

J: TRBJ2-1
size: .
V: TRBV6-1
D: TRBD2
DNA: TGTGCCAGCAGCCCTCCGCGGGAGTACCAGTTCTTC
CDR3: CASSPPREYQFF

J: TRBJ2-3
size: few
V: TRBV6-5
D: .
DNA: TGTGCCAGCAGTTACCTGATGCCGGGGACAGATACGCAGTATTTT
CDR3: CASSYLMPGTDTQYF

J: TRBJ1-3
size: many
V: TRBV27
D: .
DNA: TGTGCCAGCAGTCCCCACACAGGGACTGGAAACACCATATATTTT
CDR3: CASSPHTGTGNTIYF

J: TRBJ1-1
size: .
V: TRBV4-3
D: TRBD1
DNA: TGCGCCAGCAGCCAAGATGTGCGAGGGGGCTCTGAAGCTTTCTTT
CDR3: CASSQDVRGGSEAFF

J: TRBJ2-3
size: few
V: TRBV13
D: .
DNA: TGTGCCAGCAGCTTAGTTACGAGCACAGATACGCAGTATTTT
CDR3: CASSLVTSTDTQYF

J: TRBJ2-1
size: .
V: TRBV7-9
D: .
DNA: TGTGCCAGCAGCTTCGGAACGGGAAAGGTTTTCTTC
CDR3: CASSFGTGKVFF

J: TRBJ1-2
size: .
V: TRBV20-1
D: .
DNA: TGCAGTGCTAGAGATCCAGTCTCGGCCTCCCACACCTTC
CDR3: CSARDPVSASHTF

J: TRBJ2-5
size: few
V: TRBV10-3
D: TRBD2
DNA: TGTGCCATCAGTCCCGTAGCGGGGGGGCCAGAGACCCAGTACTTC
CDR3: CAISPVAGGPETQYF

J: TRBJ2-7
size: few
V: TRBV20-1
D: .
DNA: TGCAGTGCTAGGGAGGGGGTGACCTACGAGCAGTACTTC
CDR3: CSAREGVTYEQYF

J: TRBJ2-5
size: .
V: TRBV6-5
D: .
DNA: TGTGCCAGTCACGGGAGAGGGGAGACCCAGTACTTC
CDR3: CASHGRGETQYF

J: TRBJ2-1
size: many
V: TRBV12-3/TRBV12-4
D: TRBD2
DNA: TGTGCCAGCAGCCGGACTAGCGGGAGAACCTACAATGAGCAGTTCTTC
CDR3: CASSRTSGRTYNEQFF

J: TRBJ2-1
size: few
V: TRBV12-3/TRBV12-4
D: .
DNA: TGTGCCAGCAGTTTAGCGGGGGGCTACCGTTATGAGCAGTTCTTC
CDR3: CASSLAGGYRYEQFF

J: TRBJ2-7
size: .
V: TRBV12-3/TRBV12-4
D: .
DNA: TGTGCCAGCAGCCTCAGGCCCACTACCACTACCGAGCAGTACTTC
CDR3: CASSLRPTTTTEQYF

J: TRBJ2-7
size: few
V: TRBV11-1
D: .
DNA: TGTGCCAGCAGCAGGGGAGTTTACTACGAGCAGTACTTC
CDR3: CASSRGVYYEQYF

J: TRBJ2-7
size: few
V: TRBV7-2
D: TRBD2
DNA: TGTGCCAGCAGCTCAGCGGGGTATTCCTACGAGCAGTACTTC
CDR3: CASSSAGYSYEQYF

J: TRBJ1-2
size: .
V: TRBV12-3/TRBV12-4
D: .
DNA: TGTGCCAGCAGTCCCCGATCCGTGGATGGCTACACCTTC
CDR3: CASSPRSVDGYTF

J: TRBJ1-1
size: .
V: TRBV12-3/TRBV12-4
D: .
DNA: TGTGCCAGCAGGTCCGCGGGGGGCACTGAAGCTTTCTTT
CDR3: CASRSAGGTEAFF

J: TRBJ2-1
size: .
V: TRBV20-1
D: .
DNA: TGCAGTGCTAGAGATGGGGGGGGCTCAGAGTATGAGCAGTTCTTC
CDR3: CSARDGGGSEYEQFF

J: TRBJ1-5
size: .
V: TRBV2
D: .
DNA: TGTGCCAGCACCCATTCCGGGAGAGGGCAGGGAGGCAATCAGCCCCAGCATTTT
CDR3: CASTHSGRGQGGNQPQHF

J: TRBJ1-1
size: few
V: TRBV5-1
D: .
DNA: TGCGCCAGCAGCTTAAAGACTGGGGACACTGAAGCTTTCTTT
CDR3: CASSLKTGDTEAFF

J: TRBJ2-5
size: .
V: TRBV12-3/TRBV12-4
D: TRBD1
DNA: TGTGCCAGCAGGGCGGGACAGGGGACAAGGACCCAGTACTTC
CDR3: CASRAGQGTRTQYF

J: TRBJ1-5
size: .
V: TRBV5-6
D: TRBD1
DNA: TGTGCCAGCAGTACCGCGGGACAGGGGACGCTTCAGCCCCAGCATTTT
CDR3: CASSTAGQGTLQPQHF

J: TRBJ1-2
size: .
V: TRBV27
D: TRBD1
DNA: TGTGCCAGCAGTTTCACCGGGACAGTCAGGTCCTATGGCTACACCTTC
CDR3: CASSFTGTVRSYGYTF

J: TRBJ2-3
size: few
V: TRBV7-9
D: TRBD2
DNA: TGTGCCAGCAGCTTGGGACTAGCTTACACAGATACGCAGTATTTT
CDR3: CASSLGLAYTDTQYF

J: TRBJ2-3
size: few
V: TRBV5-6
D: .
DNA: TGTGCCAGCAGCTTGTTCCCTGGGAGTCGGGGCACAGATACGCAGTATTTT
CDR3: CASSLFPGSRGTDTQYF

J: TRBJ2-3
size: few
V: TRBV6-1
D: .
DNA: TGTGCCAGCAGACTCCGGGGGTTGGGCACAGATACGCAGTATTTT
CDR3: CASRLRGLGTDTQYF

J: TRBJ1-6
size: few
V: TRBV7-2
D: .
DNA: TGTGCCAGCAGCCCCTCACAGAGGGGATCACCCCTCCACTTT
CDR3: CASSPSQRGSPLHF

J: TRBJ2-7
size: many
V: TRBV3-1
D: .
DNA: TGTGCCAGCAGCCAACTAGTGGGGCGGAGCTCCTACGAGCAGTACTTC
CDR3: CASSQLVGRSSYEQYF

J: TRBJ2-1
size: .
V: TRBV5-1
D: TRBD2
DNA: TGCGCCAGCAGCACCGGTCCTAGCGGGAAGGGCTACAATGAGCAGTTCTTC
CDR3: CASSTGPSGKGYNEQFF

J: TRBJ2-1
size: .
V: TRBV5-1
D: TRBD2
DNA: TGCGCCAGCAGCTGGGGGACTAGCGGGGGCTCAAATGAGCAGTTCTTC
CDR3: CASSWGTSGGSNEQFF